This T cell receptor (beta chain) comes out of a study of blood T cell repertoires in COVID-19 (dated by TCRdb to 2018 to 2021). Turning to the overall study: Samples covering the acute and convalescent phases of COVID-19 were provided by collaborators in the United States, Italy and Spain. A freely available public database, intended as a resource for researchers studying the immune response to SARS-CoV-2, is where the repertoires were released. Where available, HLA class I and class II types were obtained from metadata supplied by the sample provider rather than from assay-based typing. Sample metadata almost always included a de-identified subject ID, COVID-19 status, age in years and sex. Samples were obtained from the ongoing ImmuneRACE study (first 160 participants) and from 950 to 1,500 subjects provided by 6 global collaborators. Deeply sampled blood TCRbeta repertoires from subjects exposed to, actively infected with, or recovered from COVID-19 were included in the dataset. The material from the prospective study consisted of cDNA or gDNA derived from T cells, B-cell-depleted T cells, or PBMCs. Paper-wide results and their limitations: Clinical and demographic metadata were provided uncurated, with the amount varying by source and participant.

V sheds 5 bases and J sheds 12 bases, leaving 17 bases between their ends. Including the terminal cysteine and phenylalanine, the CDR3 comprises 13 residues. Just the 39-base CDR3 DNA is kept, in frame starting at base 1. CDR1 and CDR2 (MNHEY, SVGAGI) derive from the germline V gene. TCRbeta CDR3 regions were amplified from genomic DNA by means of the immunoSEQ Assay, a bias-controlled multiplex PCR. From the authors' description of their analysis: Within the assay, amplification of reference gene primers was used to estimate how many nucleated cells each sample contained. To quantify the absolute abundance of each unique TCRbeta CDR3 rearrangement, sequence reads were collapsed and filtered. For each sample, productive Simpson clonality was calculated as the square root of Simpson's diversity index over productive rearrangements. Here the immuneACCESS table is served through TCRdb, limited to in-frame sequences with V and J called. Missing clones are a known gap in these copies; in checked studies unresolved V genes cover under half, and the rest lacks a known reason. D and trimming come from the DNA, and the V and J calls and clone size come from that table. Present in this sample are about 260,000 clones, around four fifths of which were seen just once. The ten largest clones capture 4% to 5% of the sample.

Collaborating institutions collected whole blood in K2EDTA tubes following their own protocols. For TCRbeta analysis, collaborators shipped samples as frozen whole blood, isolated PBMCs, or DNA extracted from either of those sample types. As for this clone: It has no known antigen specificity. No qualities accompany the bases; no much larger clone lies one base away.

The receptor's source is a man in his sixties with acute or convalescent COVID-19. Sequences were obtained from peripheral blood. The chain employs TRBV6-5 and TRBJ1-5; TRBD1 might be the D gene, on 5 matching bases. The sequenced DNA: TGTGCCAGCAGTCCCACACCCACAGGTCTCCAGCATTTT. It encodes CASSPTPTGLQHF.